This TCR beta chain was recorded in a study of beta chain features in type 1 diabetes. The wider study: Patients did not differ from healthy donors in age, gender or cell yield.

Cells sorted by CD45RO/CCR7/CD25/CD127/CD95/CD27 comprised CD4+ naive, central memory, regulatory and stem cell-like memory cells. CDR1 and CDR2 from the germline V gene are SQVTM and ANQGSEA. V dropped 7 bases and J dropped 3; count of bases not matched to a gene: 8. The CDR3 runs to 13 residues. There are a few counts of this clone. Its antigen is as yet unknown. Other nucleotide sequences in the sample specify the same CDR3. Whole-study findings and limits: Patients with Type 1 diabetes showed moderately but significantly shorter TCRB CDR3s in all four CD4+ subsets.

Sequenced material consisted of expressed TCRB transcripts (all of the isolated RNA was reverse transcribed). Sequenced by immunoSEQ multiplex PCR; TCRdb stores in-frame clones only, minus some. The table lists more than 95,000 clones, about 18% of them singletons. The sequenced sample was central memory CD4+ T cells from blood. This chain connects TRBV29-1 to TRBJ1-2; 7 nucleotides match TRBD1. This sequence originates from a man younger than 35 with type 1 diabetes. The CDR3 DNA sequence: TGCAGCGCTCGACAGGGCGGGGACTATGGCTACACCTTC. Its translation is CSARQGGDYGYTF.